Listed below are T cell receptor beta chains from one sample, sequenced in a study of CXCR3-negative and CXCR3-positive naive CD8 T cells. Reprocessing the 5' RACE reads, TCRdb reports a single entry for every CDR3 protein and omits DNA. Recorded here are about 56,000 distinct CDR3 sequences; the top ten clones represent approximately 22%. Sequencing was performed on memory CD8+ T cells from blood. The receptors here all came from a human donor in good health. Some clones in this sample may be carry-over from other donors' samples. CDR3s include the opening cysteine and the closing phenylalanine or tryptophan.

J: TRBJ2-7
V: TRBV7-9
CDR3: CASSSGSSYEQYF

J: TRBJ2-7
V: TRBV10-3
CDR3: CAISEGAGGYEQYF

J: TRBJ2-1
V: TRBV29-1
CDR3: CSVEMGLALNEQFF

J: TRBJ1-1
V: TRBV6-2/TRBV6-3
CDR3: CASSQTFMNTEAFF

J: TRBJ2-1
V: TRBV28
CDR3: CASSLQWGVTYNEQFF

J: TRBJ2-7
V: TRBV6-2/TRBV6-3
CDR3: CASSYLWVDEQYF

J: TRBJ2-7
V: TRBV29-1
CDR3: CSVTSAGYNFHEQYF

J: TRBJ1-2
V: TRBV20-1
CDR3: CSARDLTGGPNYGYTF

J: TRBJ2-3
V: TRBV13
CDR3: CASRGGPPLTDTQYF

J: TRBJ1-1
V: TRBV10-3
CDR3: CAISESRQGGTEAFF

J: TRBJ2-7
V: TRBV7-9
CDR3: CASSFLQWGDYEQYF

J: TRBJ1-1
V: TRBV5-1
CDR3: CASSLEAPNTEAFF

J: TRBJ2-2
V: TRBV4-3
CDR3: CASSQEGPHANTGELFF

J: TRBJ2-7
V: TRBV25-1
CDR3: CASSGLAGAYEQYF

J: TRBJ2-5
V: TRBV5-1
CDR3: CASSLPGTEETQYF

J: TRBJ2-7
V: TRBV14
CDR3: CASSQGDSYEQYF

J: TRBJ2-3
V: TRBV12-3/TRBV12-4
CDR3: CASSPTSGPGDTQYF

J: TRBJ1-1
V: TRBV6-1
CDR3: CASSEQGLGWATEAFF

J: TRBJ2-7
V: TRBV6-5
CDR3: CASSDLPNRGEQYF

J: TRBJ1-2
V: TRBV27
CDR3: CASSFGDSYGYTF

J: TRBJ2-7
V: TRBV2
CDR3: CASSELILYEQYF

J: TRBJ2-7
V: TRBV28
CDR3: CASSDWSYEQYF

J: TRBJ2-2
V: TRBV30
CDR3: CAWTIGAANTGELFF

J: TRBJ1-2
V: TRBV29-1
CDR3: CSAPRASGGYTF

J: TRBJ2-1
V: TRBV7-9
CDR3: CASSLVAKGNEQFF

J: TRBJ1-1
V: TRBV9
CDR3: CASSVQGWNTEAFF